This record covers a single T cell receptor beta chain. No antigen is known for it. This sample stems from a study of cytomegalovirus exposure and HLA in healthy donors. Findings of the study overall: An Asian-associated ancestry cluster reportedly showed fewer N-insertions than the approximately 660-donor mean in a later analysis.

CDR3 length: 15 amino acids. Germline V lookup: CDR1 SEHNR, CDR2 FQNEAQ (reference sequence). Trimming took off 2 bases at V and 1 base at J, with 11 bases between the two ends. PCR was performed using 60 Vbeta and 13 Jbeta primers. The repertoire was sequenced with immunoSEQ multiplex PCR; TCRdb's copy has only in-frame clones and lacks some. The sample records about 120,000 clones, around 82% being singletons. Sequencing was performed on PBMCs. The chain is built from TRBV7-9 and TRBJ1-2; D perhaps matches TRBD1 (5 bases). The clonotype was recovered from a man under 40 in good health and CMV-seropositive. DNA of the CDR3: TGTGCCAGCAGCTTAAGGGGCAACAGTAACTATGGCTACACCTTC. Protein: CASSLRGNSNYGYTF.